This paragraph reports one T cell receptor (beta chain). The antigen is unknown. V gave up 10 bases and J gave up 1 base, with 8 bases separating them. CDR1 is LNHDA and CDR2 is SQIVND in the germline V gene (reference sequence). This CDR3 is 12 amino acids long. If patients had autoimmune disease history or systemic immunosuppression, they were excluded. The record originates from a study of OX40 agonist ivuxolimab in advanced cancers. Study as a whole: Subjects had a mean age of roughly 60 years, with a range of about 23 to 85; less than 90% were male. Two cutaneous melanoma patients and one hepatocellular carcinoma patient, three in all, had partial responses. Study-level findings and limits: There were, on average, more expanded clones in CD8+ T cells than in CD4+.

The table came from immunoSEQ multiplex PCR; TCRdb's copy has only in-frame clones and leaves some out. The sample lists around 65,000 clones, nearly 95% occurring once. The sequencing here drew on CD4+ or CD8+ T cells sorted from blood, taken in a trial of the OX40 agonist ivuxolimab. The sequence was obtained from an adult with an advanced solid tumor such as melanoma, head and neck, liver or kidney cancer. The chain has TRBV19 and TRBJ1-5; the D is unclear. CDR3 loop: CATRASNQPQHF. Here the CDR3 DNA reads TGTGCCACCCGGGCCAGCAATCAGCCCCAGCATTTT.